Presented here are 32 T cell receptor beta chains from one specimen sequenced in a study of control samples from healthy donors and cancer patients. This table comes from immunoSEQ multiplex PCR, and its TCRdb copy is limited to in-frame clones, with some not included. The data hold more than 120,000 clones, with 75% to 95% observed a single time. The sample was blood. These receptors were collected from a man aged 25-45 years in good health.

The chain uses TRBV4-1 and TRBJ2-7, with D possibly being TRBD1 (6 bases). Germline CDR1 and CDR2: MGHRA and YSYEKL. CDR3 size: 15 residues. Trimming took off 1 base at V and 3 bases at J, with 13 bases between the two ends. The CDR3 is CASSQVTGPLYEQYF. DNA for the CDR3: TGCGCCAGCAGCCAAGTGACAGGTCCCCTCTACGAGCAGTACTTC.

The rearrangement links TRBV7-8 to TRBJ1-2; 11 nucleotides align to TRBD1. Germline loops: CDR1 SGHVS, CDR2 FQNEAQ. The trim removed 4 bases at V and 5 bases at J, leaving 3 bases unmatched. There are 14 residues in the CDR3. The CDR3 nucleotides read TGTGCCAGCAGCTCGGGACAGGGGGAGTATGGCTACACCTTC. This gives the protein CASSSGQGEYGYTF.

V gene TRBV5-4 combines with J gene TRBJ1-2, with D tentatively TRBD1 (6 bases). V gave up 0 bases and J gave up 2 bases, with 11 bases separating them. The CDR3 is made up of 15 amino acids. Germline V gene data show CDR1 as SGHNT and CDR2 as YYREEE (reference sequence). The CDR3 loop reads CASSLVLGANYGYTF. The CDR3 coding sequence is TGTGCCAGCAGCTTGGTCCTGGGGGCGAACTATGGCTACACCTTC. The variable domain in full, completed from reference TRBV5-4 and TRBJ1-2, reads ETGVTQSPTHLIKTRGQQVTLRCSSQSGHNTVSWYQQALGQGPQFIFQYYREEENGRGNFPPRFSGLQFPNYSSELNVNALELDDSALYLCASSLVLGANYGYTFGSGTRLTVV.

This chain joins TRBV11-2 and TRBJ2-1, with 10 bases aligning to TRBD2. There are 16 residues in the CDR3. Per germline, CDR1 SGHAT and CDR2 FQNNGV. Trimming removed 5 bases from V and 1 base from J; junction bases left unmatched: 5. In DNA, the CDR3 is TGTGCCAGCAGCCCTAGCGGGGGAATTTCCTACAATGAGCAGTTCTTC. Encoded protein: CASSPSGGISYNEQFF.

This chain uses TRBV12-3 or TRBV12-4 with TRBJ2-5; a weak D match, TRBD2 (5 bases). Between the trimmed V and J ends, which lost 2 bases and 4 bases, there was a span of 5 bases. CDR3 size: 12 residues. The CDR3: CASSLRGETQYF. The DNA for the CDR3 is TGTGCCAGCAGTTTACGGGGAGAGACCCAGTACTTC.

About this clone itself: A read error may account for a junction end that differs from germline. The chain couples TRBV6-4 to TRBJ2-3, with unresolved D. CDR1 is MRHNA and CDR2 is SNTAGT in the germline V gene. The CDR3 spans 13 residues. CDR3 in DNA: TGTGCCAGCGGTGAGTCGGGCACAGATACGCAGTATTTT. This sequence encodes CASGESGTDTQYF.

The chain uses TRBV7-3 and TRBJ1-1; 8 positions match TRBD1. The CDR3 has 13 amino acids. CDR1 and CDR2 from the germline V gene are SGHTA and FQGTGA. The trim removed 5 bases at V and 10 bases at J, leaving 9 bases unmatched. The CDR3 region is CASSPGQGQRAFF. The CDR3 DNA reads TGTGCCAGCAGCCCTGGACAGGGTCAACGAGCTTTCTTT. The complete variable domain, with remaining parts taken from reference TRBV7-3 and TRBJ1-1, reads GAGVSQTPSNKVTEKGKYVELRCDPISGHTALYWYRQSLGQGPEFLIYFQGTGAADDSGLPNDRFFAVRPEGSVSTLKIQRTERGDSAVYLCASSPGQGQRAFFGQGTRLTVV.

CDR3 nucleotides: TGTGCCAGCAGCTTCGGGACAGGGGCGGGCGGGGAGCTGTTTTTT. Translated: CASSFGTGAGGELFF. V and J are TRBV5-4 and TRBJ2-2, with 10 bases lining up with TRBD1. The germline gives CDR1 SGHNT, CDR2 YYREEE (reference sequence). V was pared by 2 bases and J by 7 bases, with 5 bases of the junction left unmatched. The CDR3 sequence is 15 residues long. The complete variable domain, with remaining parts taken from reference TRBV5-4 and TRBJ2-2, reads ETGVTQSPTHLIKTRGQQVTLRCSSQSGHNTVSWYQQALGQGPQFIFQYYREEENGRGNFPPRFSGLQFPNYSSELNVNALELDDSALYLCASSFGTGAGGELFFGEGSRLTVL.

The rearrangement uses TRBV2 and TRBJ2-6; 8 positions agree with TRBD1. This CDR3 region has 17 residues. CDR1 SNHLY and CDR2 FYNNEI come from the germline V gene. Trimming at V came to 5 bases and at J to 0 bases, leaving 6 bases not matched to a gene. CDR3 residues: CASSTGQVYSGANVLTF. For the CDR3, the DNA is TGTGCCAGCAGTACGGGACAGGTCTACTCTGGGGCCAACGTCCTGACTTTC.

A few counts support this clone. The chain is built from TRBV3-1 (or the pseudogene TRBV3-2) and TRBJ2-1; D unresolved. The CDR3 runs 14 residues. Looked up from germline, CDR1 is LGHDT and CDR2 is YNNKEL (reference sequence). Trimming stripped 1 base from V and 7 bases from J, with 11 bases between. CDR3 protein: CASSQGPVGNEQFF. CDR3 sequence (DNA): TGTGCCAGCAGCCAAGGGCCTGTGGGGAATGAGCAGTTCTTC.

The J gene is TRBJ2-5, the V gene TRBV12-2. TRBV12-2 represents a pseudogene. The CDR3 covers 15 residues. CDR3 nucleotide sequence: TGTGCAAGTCGCTTAGTTGGCGTAATCCAAGAGACCCAGTACTTC. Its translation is CASRLVGVIQETQYF.

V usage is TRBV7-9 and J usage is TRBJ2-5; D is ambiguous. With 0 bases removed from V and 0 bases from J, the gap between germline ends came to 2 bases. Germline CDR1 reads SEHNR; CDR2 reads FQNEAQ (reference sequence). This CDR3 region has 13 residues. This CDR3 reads CASSLAYQETQYF. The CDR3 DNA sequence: TGTGCCAGCAGCTTAGCTTACCAAGAGACCCAGTACTTC.

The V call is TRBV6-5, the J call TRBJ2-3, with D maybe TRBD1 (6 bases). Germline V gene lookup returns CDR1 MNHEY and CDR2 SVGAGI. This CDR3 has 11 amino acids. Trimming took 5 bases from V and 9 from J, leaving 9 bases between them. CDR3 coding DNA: TGTGCCAGCAGTCTCGGGACAACGCAGTATTTT. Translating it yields CASSLGTTQYF.

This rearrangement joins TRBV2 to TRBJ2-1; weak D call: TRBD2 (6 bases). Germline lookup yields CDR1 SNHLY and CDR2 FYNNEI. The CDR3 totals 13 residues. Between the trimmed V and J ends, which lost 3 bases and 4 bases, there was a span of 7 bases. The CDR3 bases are TGTGCCAGCAGTGAGGGACTTTACAATGAGCAGTTCTTC. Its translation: CASSEGLYNEQFF.

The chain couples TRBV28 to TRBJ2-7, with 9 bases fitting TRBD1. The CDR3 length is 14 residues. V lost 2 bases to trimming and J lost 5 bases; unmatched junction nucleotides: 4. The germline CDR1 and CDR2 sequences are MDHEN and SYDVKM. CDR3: CASSLRTGVHEQYF. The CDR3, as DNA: TGTGCCAGCAGTTTACGGACAGGGGTCCACGAGCAGTACTTC.

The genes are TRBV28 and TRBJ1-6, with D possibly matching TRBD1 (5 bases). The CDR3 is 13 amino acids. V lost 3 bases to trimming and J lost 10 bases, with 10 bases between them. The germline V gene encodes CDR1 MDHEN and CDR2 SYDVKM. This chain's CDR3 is CASSFRGGSPLHF. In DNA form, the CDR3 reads TGTGCCAGCAGTTTTAGGGGTGGGTCACCCCTCCACTTT.

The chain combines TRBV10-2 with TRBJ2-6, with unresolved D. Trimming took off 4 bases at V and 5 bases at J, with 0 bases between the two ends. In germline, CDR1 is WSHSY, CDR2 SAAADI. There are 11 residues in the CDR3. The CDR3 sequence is CASSGANVLTF. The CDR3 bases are TGCGCCAGCAGTGGGGCCAACGTCCTGACTTTC.

The CDR3 nucleotides read TGTGCCAGCAGTGACAGGGGGCCCAATCAGCCCCAGCATTTT. This encodes CASSDRGPNQPQHF. The J gene is TRBJ1-5, the V gene TRBV2; 8 positions agree with TRBD1. V lost 3 bases to trimming and J lost 3 bases; unmatched junction nucleotides: 1. The V gene's germline CDR1 is SNHLY and CDR2 FYNNEI. This CDR3 comprises 14 residues.

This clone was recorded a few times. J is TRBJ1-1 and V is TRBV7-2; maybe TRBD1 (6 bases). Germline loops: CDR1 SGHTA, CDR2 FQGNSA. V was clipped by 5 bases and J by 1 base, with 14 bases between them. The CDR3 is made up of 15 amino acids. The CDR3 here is CASSGRGLENTEAFF. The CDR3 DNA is TGTGCCAGCAGCGGCAGGGGCCTGGAGAACACTGAAGCTTTCTTT. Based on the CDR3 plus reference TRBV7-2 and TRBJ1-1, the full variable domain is GAGVSQSPSNKVTEKGKDVELRCDPISGHTALYWYRQSLGQGLEFLIYFQGNSAPDKSGLPSDRFSAERTGGSVSTLTIQRTQQEDSAVYLCASSGRGLENTEAFFGQGTRLTVV.

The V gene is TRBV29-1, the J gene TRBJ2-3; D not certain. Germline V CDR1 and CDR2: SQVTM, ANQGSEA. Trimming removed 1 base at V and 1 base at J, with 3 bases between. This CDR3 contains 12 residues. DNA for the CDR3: TGCAGCGTTGAAGCACGCACAGATACGCAGTATTTT. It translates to CSVEARTDTQYF.

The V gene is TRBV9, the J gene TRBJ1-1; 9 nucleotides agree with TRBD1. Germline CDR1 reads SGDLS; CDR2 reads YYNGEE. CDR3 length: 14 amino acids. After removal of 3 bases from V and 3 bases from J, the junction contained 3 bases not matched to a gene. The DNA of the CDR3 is TGTGCCAGCAGCGAAGGACAGGGGCACACTGAAGCTTTCTTT. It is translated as CASSEGQGHTEAFF.

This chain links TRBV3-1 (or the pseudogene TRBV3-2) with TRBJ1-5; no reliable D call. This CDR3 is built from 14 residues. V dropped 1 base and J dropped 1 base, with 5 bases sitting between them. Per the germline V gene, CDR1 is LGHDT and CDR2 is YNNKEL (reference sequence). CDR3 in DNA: TGTGCCAGCAGCCAAGTTCGGAGCAATCAGCCCCAGCATTTT. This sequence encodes CASSQVRSNQPQHF.

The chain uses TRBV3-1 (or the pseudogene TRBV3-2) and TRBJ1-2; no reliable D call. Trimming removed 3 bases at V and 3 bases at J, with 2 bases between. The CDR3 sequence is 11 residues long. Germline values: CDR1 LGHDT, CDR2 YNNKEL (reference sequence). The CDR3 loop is CASSQHYGYTF. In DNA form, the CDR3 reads TGTGCCAGCAGCCAGCACTATGGCTACACCTTC.

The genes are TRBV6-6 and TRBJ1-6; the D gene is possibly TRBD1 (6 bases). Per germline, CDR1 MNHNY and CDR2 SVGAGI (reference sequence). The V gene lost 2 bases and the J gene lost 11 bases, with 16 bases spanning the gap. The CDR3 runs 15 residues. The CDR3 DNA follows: TGTGCCAGCAGTTACCTGAAACAGGGTAGGCCACCCCTCCACTTT. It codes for CASSYLKQGRPPLHF.

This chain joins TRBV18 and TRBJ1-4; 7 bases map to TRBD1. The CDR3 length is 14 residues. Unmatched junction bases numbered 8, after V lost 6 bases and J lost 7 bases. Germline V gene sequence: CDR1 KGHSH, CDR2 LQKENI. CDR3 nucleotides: TGTGCCAGCTCCGACGACAGGGTGGTTGAAAAACTGTTTTTT. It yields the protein CASSDDRVVEKLFF.

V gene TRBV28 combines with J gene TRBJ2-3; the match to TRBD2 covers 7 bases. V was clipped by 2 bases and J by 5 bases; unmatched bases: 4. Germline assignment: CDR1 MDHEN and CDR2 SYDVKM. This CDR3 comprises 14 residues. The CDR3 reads CASSLLAVGDTQYF. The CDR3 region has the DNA TGTGCCAGCAGTTTACTAGCGGTTGGAGATACGCAGTATTTT.

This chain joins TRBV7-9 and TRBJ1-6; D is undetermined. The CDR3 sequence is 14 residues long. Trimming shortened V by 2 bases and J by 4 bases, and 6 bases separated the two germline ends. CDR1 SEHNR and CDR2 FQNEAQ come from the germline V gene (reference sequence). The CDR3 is CASSLWQYNSPLHF. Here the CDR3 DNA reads TGTGCCAGCAGCTTATGGCAGTATAATTCACCCCTCCACTTT.

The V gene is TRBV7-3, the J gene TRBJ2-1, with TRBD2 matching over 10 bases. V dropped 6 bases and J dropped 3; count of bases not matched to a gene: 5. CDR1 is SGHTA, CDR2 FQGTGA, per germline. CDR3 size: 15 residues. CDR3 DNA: TGTGCCAGCAGTCGACTAGCGGGTAGCTACAATGAGCAGTTCTTC. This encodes CASSRLAGSYNEQFF.

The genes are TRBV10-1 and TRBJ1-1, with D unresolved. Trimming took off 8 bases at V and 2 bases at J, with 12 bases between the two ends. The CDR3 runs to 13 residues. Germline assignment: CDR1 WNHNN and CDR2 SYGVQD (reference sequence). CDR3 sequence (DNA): TGCGCCAGCCGACAAACTACTAACACTGAAGCTTTCTTT. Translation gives CASRQTTNTEAFF.

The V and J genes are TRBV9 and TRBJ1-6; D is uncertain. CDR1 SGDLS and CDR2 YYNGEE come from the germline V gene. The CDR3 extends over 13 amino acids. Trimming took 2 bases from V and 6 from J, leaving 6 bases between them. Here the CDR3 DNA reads TGTGCCAGCAGCGTTATGGGTAATTCACCCCTCCACTTT. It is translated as CASSVMGNSPLHF.

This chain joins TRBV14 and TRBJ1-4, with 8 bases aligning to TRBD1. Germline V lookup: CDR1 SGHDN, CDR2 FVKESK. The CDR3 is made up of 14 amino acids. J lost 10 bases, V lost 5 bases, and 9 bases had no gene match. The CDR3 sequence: CASSGTGGEGKLFF. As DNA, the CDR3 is TGTGCCAGCAGCGGAACAGGGGGGGAAGGAAAACTGTTTTTT.

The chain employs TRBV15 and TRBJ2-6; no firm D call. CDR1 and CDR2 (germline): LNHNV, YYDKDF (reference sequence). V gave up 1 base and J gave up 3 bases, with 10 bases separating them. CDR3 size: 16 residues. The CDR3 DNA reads TGTGCCACCAGCAGAGGCGGCATCGTTGGGGCCAACGTCCTGACTTTC. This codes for CATSRGGIVGANVLTF.